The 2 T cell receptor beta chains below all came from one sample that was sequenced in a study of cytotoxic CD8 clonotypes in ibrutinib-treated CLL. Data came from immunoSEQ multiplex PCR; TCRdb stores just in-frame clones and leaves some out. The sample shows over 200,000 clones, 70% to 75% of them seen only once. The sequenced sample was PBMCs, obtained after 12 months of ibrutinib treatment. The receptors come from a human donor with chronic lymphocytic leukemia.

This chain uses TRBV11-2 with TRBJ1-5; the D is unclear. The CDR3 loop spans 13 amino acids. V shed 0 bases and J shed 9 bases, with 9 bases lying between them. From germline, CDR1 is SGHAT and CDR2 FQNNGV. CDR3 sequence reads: CASSLESVGPQHF. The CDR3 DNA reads TGTGCCAGCAGCTTAGAAAGCGTGGGGCCCCAGCATTTT.

The CDR3 DNA sequence: TGTGCCAGTAGTCGGGGACTAGGCTACAATGAGCAGTTCTTC. Its protein product is CASSRGLGYNEQFF. This chain uses TRBV19 with TRBJ2-1; 8 nucleotides match TRBD2. CDR3 size: 14 residues. Germline assignment: CDR1 LNHDA and CDR2 SQIVND (reference sequence). Germline trimming cut 5 bases from V and 3 bases from J; bases unmatched to any gene: 3.